Below, 7 T cell receptor beta chains from the same sample are listed, as sequenced in a study of early T cells in non-severe SARS-CoV-2 infection. From the 5' RACE reads, TCRdb called clonotypes with MiXCR, one entry per CDR3 protein. The table lists fewer than 100,000 distinct CDR3 sequences, about 12% of them singletons. The source material was whole blood. Receptor source: an adult who was a healthcare worker with PCR-confirmed SARS-CoV-2 infection or an uninfected control (not recorded which).

This clonotype appeared many times. The J gene is TRBJ2-3, the V gene TRBV4-2; the match to TRBD1 covers 8 bases. J lost 1 base, V lost 2 bases, and 8 bases had no gene match. The CDR3 consists of 17 residues. Germline CDR1 reads LGHNA; CDR2 reads YNFKEQ. The CDR3 DNA reads as TGTGCCAGCAGCCAATCTATACCGGGACAGGGCACAGATACGCAGTATTTT. Its translation: CASSQSIPGQGTDTQYF.

This clonotype was detected ten times or more. V gene TRBV3-1 combines with J gene TRBJ2-1; D ambiguous. V gave up 5 bases and J gave up 8 bases, with 7 bases separating them. Germline lookup yields CDR1 LGHDT and CDR2 YNNKEL (reference sequence). This CDR3 comprises 11 residues. The CDR3 reads CASSYGYEQFF. The CDR3 nucleotides are TGTGCCAGCAGCTACGGGTATGAGCAGTTCTTC.

This clonotype is a singleton in its sample. This chain uses TRBV7-3 with TRBJ2-1; possible D gene TRBD2, 6 bases. V was shortened by 5 bases and J by 4 bases, with 12 bases between the two germline ends. CDR1 is SGHTA and CDR2 is FQGTGA in the germline V gene. The CDR3 covers 14 residues. The CDR3 spells CASSPGSHYNEQFF. The CDR3 bases are TGTGCCAGCAGCCCCGGGAGCCATTACAATGAGCAGTTCTTC.

The table lists this clonotype with a few counts. This chain connects TRBV7-2 to TRBJ2-5, with a weak D call TRBD2 (6 bases). The CDR3 covers 15 residues. Trimming pared 1 base from V and 0 bases from J, leaving 9 bases between. The V gene's germline CDR1 is SGHTA and CDR2 FQGNSA. The CDR3 coding sequence is TGTGCCAGCAGCTTAGAAGCGGGCCACCAAGAGACCCAGTACTTC. As protein: CASSLEAGHQETQYF.

This clonotype was recorded at least ten times. This rearrangement joins TRBV28 to TRBJ1-5, with TRBD1 as a possible D gene (6 bases). The CDR3 is made up of 13 amino acids. The germline gives CDR1 MDHEN, CDR2 SYDVKM. V shed 6 bases and J shed 6 bases, with 12 bases lying between them. CDR3 DNA: TGTGCCAGCAGCCTCACCAGGGGTCAGCCCCAGCATTTT. It yields the protein CASSLTRGQPQHF. Complete variable domain (other parts from reference TRBV28 and TRBJ1-5): DVKVTQSSRYLVKRTGEKVFLECVQDMDHENMFWYRQDPGLGLRLIYFSYDVKMKEKGDIPEGYSVSREKKERFSLILESASTNQTSMYLCASSLTRGQPQHFGDGTRLSIL.

The V and J genes are TRBV2 and TRBJ2-7, with 9 bases that match TRBD1. V lost 0 bases to trimming and J lost 4 bases; unmatched junction nucleotides: 7. The CDR3 sequence is 16 residues long. From germline, CDR1 is SNHLY and CDR2 FYNNEI. CDR3 nucleotides: TGTGCCAGCAGTGAAGCGCGAGGGACAGGGTCATACGAGCAGTACTTC. Translating gives CASSEARGTGSYEQYF.

The rearrangement joins TRBV20-1 to TRBJ2-7; 9 positions agree with TRBD1. Germline trimming cut 2 bases from V and 6 bases from J; bases unmatched to any gene: 14. Looked up from germline, CDR1 is DFQATT and CDR2 is SNEGSKA (reference sequence). The CDR3 runs to 16 residues. CDR3 region: CSARLDRGLAGGEQYF. CDR3 nucleotide sequence: TGCAGTGCTAGACTGGACAGGGGACTTGCCGGCGGCGAGCAGTACTTC.